A selection of T cell receptor beta chains follows, all from one sample in a study of identifying expanded T cells in peripheral blood. TCRdb's table, derived via immunoSEQ multiplex PCR, lists solely in-frame clones and lacks some. The sample has some 78,000 clones, 88% seen once. The sequenced sample consisted of blood. All receptors derive from a person aged 18 to 70 in good health. The CDR3 runs from the conserved cysteine through the conserved F or W. The D gene is left open where the match is weak. Expanded clones are given a class, and other clones once, few, many or no size at all.

d_gene: -
v_gene: TRBV15
j_gene: TRBJ1-2
abundance: once
len: 17
CDR3nt: TGTGCCACCAGCAGAGGTTTTGAAGGAGGGCGGACGCATGGCTACACCTTC
CDR3aa: CATSRGFEGGRTHGYTF

d_gene: TRBD1
v_gene: TRBV5-6
j_gene: TRBJ1-2
abundance: once
len: 15
CDR3nt: TGTGCCAGCAGTACACCGGGACAGGGCATCTATGGCTACACCTTC
CDR3aa: CASSTPGQGIYGYTF

d_gene: -
v_gene: TRBV2
j_gene: TRBJ1-6
abundance: -
len: 14
CDR3nt: TGTGCCAGCAAAAGCGACGGGACTCGGGCACCCCTCCACTTT
CDR3aa: CASKSDGTRAPLHF

d_gene: -
v_gene: TRBV4-1
j_gene: TRBJ2-5
abundance: -
len: 14
CDR3nt: TGCGCCAGCAGCCAAGATACAGGACAAGAGACCCAGTACTTC
CDR3aa: CASSQDTGQETQYF

d_gene: TRBD1
v_gene: TRBV5-1
j_gene: TRBJ1-2
abundance: -
len: 14
CDR3nt: TGCGCCAGCAGGCCTCAGGGGGTCTTTTATGGCTACACCTTC
CDR3aa: CASRPQGVFYGYTF

d_gene: TRBD2
v_gene: TRBV5-6
j_gene: TRBJ2-1
abundance: -
len: 18
CDR3nt: TGTGCCAGCAGCATGAGACTAGCGGGGACACGGAGGAACAATGAGCAGTTCTTC
CDR3aa: CASSMRLAGTRRNNEQFF

d_gene: TRBD1
v_gene: TRBV6-5
j_gene: TRBJ2-5
abundance: -
len: 15
CDR3nt: TGTGCCAGCAGTTCCCAACAGGGGGCGCAAGAGACCCAGTACTTC
CDR3aa: CASSSQQGAQETQYF

d_gene: -
v_gene: TRBV6-6
j_gene: TRBJ2-5
abundance: -
len: 15
CDR3nt: TGTGCCAGCAGTTACGGGGGGGCGGAAAGGGAGACCCAGTACTTC
CDR3aa: CASSYGGAERETQYF

d_gene: -
v_gene: TRBV5-6
j_gene: TRBJ2-5
abundance: -
len: 13
CDR3nt: TGTGCCAGCAGCTTGGCAGCTCAAGAGACCCAGTACTTC
CDR3aa: CASSLAAQETQYF

d_gene: -
v_gene: TRBV7-2
j_gene: TRBJ2-2
abundance: -
len: 15
CDR3nt: TGTGCCAGCAGCTTAGTACAGACGAACACCGGGGAGCTGTTTTTT
CDR3aa: CASSLVQTNTGELFF

d_gene: -
v_gene: TRBV5-5
j_gene: TRBJ2-6
abundance: -
len: 15
CDR3nt: TGTGCCAGCAGCCCTCCCCAGGCTGGGGCCAACGTCCTGACTTTC
CDR3aa: CASSPPQAGANVLTF

d_gene: TRBD1
v_gene: TRBV29-1
j_gene: TRBJ1-3
abundance: -
len: 12
CDR3nt: TGCAGCGCGGGGACAGGTGGAAACACCATATATTTT
CDR3aa: CSAGTGGNTIYF

d_gene: -
v_gene: TRBV27
j_gene: TRBJ2-1
abundance: -
len: 15
CDR3nt: TGTGCCAGCAGTTTATCTACGGGGACCTACAATGAGCAGTTCTTC
CDR3aa: CASSLSTGTYNEQFF

d_gene: -
v_gene: TRBV11-1
j_gene: TRBJ1-2
abundance: -
len: 13
CDR3nt: TGTGCCAGCAGCTCCTTCCCTCTCTATGGCTACACCTTC
CDR3aa: CASSSFPLYGYTF

d_gene: TRBD1
v_gene: TRBV7-9
j_gene: TRBJ1-1
abundance: -
len: 14
CDR3nt: TGTGCCAGCAGCTTTGGGACAGTAAACACTGAAGCTTTCTTT
CDR3aa: CASSFGTVNTEAFF

d_gene: -
v_gene: TRBV7-2
j_gene: TRBJ2-1
abundance: -
len: 15
CDR3nt: TGTGCCAGCATCCTAGCAGCCCGCTCCTACAATGAGCAGTTCTTC
CDR3aa: CASILAARSYNEQFF

d_gene: TRBD1
v_gene: TRBV6-5
j_gene: TRBJ1-2
abundance: -
len: 14
CDR3nt: TGTGCCAGCAGAGGACAGGGGGTGGTCTATGGCTACACCTTC
CDR3aa: CASRGQGVVYGYTF

d_gene: TRBD2
v_gene: TRBV13
j_gene: TRBJ2-5
abundance: -
len: 15
CDR3nt: TGTGCCAGCAGCAATCAGCGGGGGCCACAAGAGACCCAGTACTTC
CDR3aa: CASSNQRGPQETQYF

d_gene: -
v_gene: TRBV5-6
j_gene: TRBJ1-2
abundance: -
len: 13
CDR3nt: TGTGCCAGCAGATCGGATCGTAACTATGGCTACACCTTC
CDR3aa: CASRSDRNYGYTF

d_gene: -
v_gene: TRBV18
j_gene: TRBJ2-3
abundance: -
len: 12
CDR3nt: TGTGCCAGCTCACCAGACGGTCTTACGCAGTATTTT
CDR3aa: CASSPDGLTQYF

d_gene: -
v_gene: TRBV15
j_gene: TRBJ2-1
abundance: once
len: 15
CDR3nt: TGTGCCACCAGCAGAGATAATCGGGGATACAATGAGCAGTTCTTC
CDR3aa: CATSRDNRGYNEQFF

d_gene: TRBD2
v_gene: TRBV13
j_gene: TRBJ2-7
abundance: -
len: 13
CDR3nt: TGTGCCAGCAGCGAAGGACTAGCCGACGAGCAGTACTTC
CDR3aa: CASSEGLADEQYF

d_gene: -
v_gene: TRBV11-1
j_gene: TRBJ2-3
abundance: -
len: 14
CDR3nt: TGTGCCAGCAGCCCGGACACGTACACAGATACGCAGTATTTT
CDR3aa: CASSPDTYTDTQYF

d_gene: TRBD1
v_gene: TRBV5-4
j_gene: TRBJ2-5
abundance: -
len: 14
CDR3nt: TGTGCCAGCAACCCCGGGGGGACAGGGGAGACCCAGTACTTC
CDR3aa: CASNPGGTGETQYF

d_gene: -
v_gene: TRBV4-3
j_gene: TRBJ1-6
abundance: -
len: 15
CDR3nt: TGCGCCAGCAGCCAAAAGGCCGGGGGCAATTCACCCCTCCACTTT
CDR3aa: CASSQKAGGNSPLHF

d_gene: -
v_gene: TRBV20-1
j_gene: TRBJ1-2
abundance: few
len: 11
CDR3nt: TGCAGTGCGACAGGCCCCGATGGCTACACCTTC
CDR3aa: CSATGPDGYTF

d_gene: -
v_gene: TRBV2
j_gene: TRBJ1-2
abundance: -
len: 13
CDR3nt: TGTGCCAGCAGTGGTCGGACAGACGCTGGCTACACCTTC
CDR3aa: CASSGRTDAGYTF

d_gene: -
v_gene: TRBV20-1
j_gene: TRBJ2-5
abundance: -
len: 11
CDR3nt: TGCAGCCTTATGCTACAAGAGACCCAGTACTTC
CDR3aa: CSLMLQETQYF

d_gene: -
v_gene: TRBV6-5
j_gene: TRBJ1-5
abundance: -
len: 14
CDR3nt: TGTGCCAGCAGTTACTGGGACATCAATCAGCCCCAGCATTTT
CDR3aa: CASSYWDINQPQHF

d_gene: TRBD2
v_gene: TRBV28
j_gene: TRBJ2-7
abundance: -
len: 18
CDR3nt: TGTGCCAGCAGTTTAAGGAGACTAGCGACATCCCACCTCGGCAAGCAGTACTTC
CDR3aa: CASSLRRLATSHLGKQYF

d_gene: TRBD1
v_gene: TRBV7-2
j_gene: TRBJ1-2
abundance: -
len: 15
CDR3nt: TGTGCCAGCAGCTTTCGGACAGGCGTTAACTATGGCTACACCTTC
CDR3aa: CASSFRTGVNYGYTF

d_gene: TRBD1
v_gene: TRBV6-5
j_gene: TRBJ1-6
abundance: -
len: 14
CDR3nt: TGTGCCAGCAGTTTCCAGGGGGGGAATTCACCCCTCCACTTT
CDR3aa: CASSFQGGNSPLHF

d_gene: -
v_gene: TRBV20-1
j_gene: TRBJ1-2
abundance: -
len: 11
CDR3nt: TGCAGTGCTAGAGTTGGCTATGGCTACACCTTC
CDR3aa: CSARVGYGYTF

d_gene: -
v_gene: TRBV18
j_gene: TRBJ2-5
abundance: -
len: 14
CDR3nt: TGTGCCAGCTCACCAATCGGGGGTCAAGAGACCCAGTACTTC
CDR3aa: CASSPIGGQETQYF

d_gene: -
v_gene: TRBV9
j_gene: TRBJ2-7
abundance: -
len: 16
CDR3nt: TGTGCCAGCAGCGGGCTATCCAGGGCTACACCCTACGAGCAGTACTTC
CDR3aa: CASSGLSRATPYEQYF

d_gene: -
v_gene: TRBV5-6
j_gene: TRBJ2-3
abundance: few
len: 15
CDR3nt: TGTGCCAGCAGCTTTGGGGCAGGCCTCACAGATACGCAGTATTTT
CDR3aa: CASSFGAGLTDTQYF

d_gene: -
v_gene: TRBV7-9
j_gene: TRBJ1-5
abundance: -
len: 17
CDR3nt: TGTGCCAGCAGCTTAGTGCTAAGGTGGCTTCGCAATCAGCCCCAGCATTTT
CDR3aa: CASSLVLRWLRNQPQHF

d_gene: -
v_gene: TRBV15
j_gene: TRBJ2-1
abundance: few
len: 13
CDR3nt: TGTGCCACCAGAGTCTCCCCAATCAATGAGCAGTTCTTC
CDR3aa: CATRVSPINEQFF

d_gene: TRBD2
v_gene: TRBV6-5
j_gene: TRBJ2-7
abundance: -
len: 14
CDR3nt: TGTGCCAGCAGCCCGGGGGGAGTTGGCTACGAGCAGTACTTC
CDR3aa: CASSPGGVGYEQYF